The 8 T cell receptor beta chains below all came from one sample that was sequenced in a study of CD8 T cell repertoires and HIV-1 epitope variants. The antigens for these receptors are not known. Using immunoSEQ multiplex PCR, the repertoire was profiled, and TCRdb retains in-frame clones only, with some absent. Here the sample spans over 4,500 clones, roughly 70% being singletons. Specimen: cultured CD8+ T cells derived from PBMCs. The source of these receptors is a male donor with HIV.

The J gene is TRBJ2-7, the V gene TRBV6-1; 8 nucleotides agree with TRBD1. After removal of 3 bases from V and 8 bases from J, the junction contained 6 bases not matched to a gene. Germline CDR1 is MNHNS and CDR2 is SASEGT. The CDR3 has 13 amino acids. CDR3 amino acids: CASSDGTGGKQYF. CDR3 nucleotide sequence: TGTGCCAGCAGTGATGGGACAGGAGGCAAGCAGTACTTC.

This chain connects TRBV7-2 to TRBJ2-2; D unclear. The CDR3 runs 13 residues. V was cut by 3 bases and J by 5 bases, with 7 bases left in between. Germline V CDR1 and CDR2: SGHTA, FQGNSA. The CDR3 bases are TGTGCCAGCAGCTTTAGAAGGACCGGGGAGCTGTTTTTT. Residues: CASSFRRTGELFF.

The chain links TRBV19 to TRBJ2-7, with unresolved D. Trimming took 3 bases from V and 5 from J, leaving 5 bases between them. CDR3 length: 11 residues. Germline loops: CDR1 LNHDA, CDR2 SQIVND (reference sequence). The CDR3 protein is CASSMLHEQYF. The CDR3 DNA is TGTGCCAGTAGTATGCTACACGAGCAGTACTTC.

The chain is built from TRBV6-1 and TRBJ1-2, with D hard to call. This CDR3 comprises 13 residues. Germline assignment: CDR1 MNHNS and CDR2 SASEGT. Trimming shortened V by 8 bases and J by 0 bases, and 10 bases separated the two germline ends. The CDR3 spells CASSYGANYGYTF. CDR3 sequence (DNA): TGTGCCAGCTCCTACGGAGCTAACTATGGCTACACCTTC.

The CDR3 sequence: CASSRLQGDLNQPQHF. CDR3 nucleotide sequence: TGTGCCAGCAGCCGCCTACAGGGGGATCTCAATCAGCCCCAGCATTTT. The chain employs TRBV4-2 and TRBJ1-5, with 8 bases matching TRBD1. Germline CDR1 reads LGHNA; CDR2 reads YNFKEQ. The CDR3 covers 16 residues. The J segment lost 3 bases and the V segment lost 4 bases, leaving 8 bases of the junction unmatched.

The rearrangement joins TRBV7-9 to TRBJ2-1; 7 nucleotides agree with TRBD1. The CDR3 runs 13 residues. V gave up 5 bases and J gave up 9 bases; unmatched junction bases: 7. Germline V lookup: CDR1 SEHNR, CDR2 FQNEAQ (reference sequence). DNA for the CDR3: TGTGCCAGCAGCCTTGGACAGGCTCCTGAGCAGTTCTTC. Residues: CASSLGQAPEQFF.

The V call is TRBV6-4, the J call TRBJ1-5, with D perhaps matching TRBD1 (5 bases). The germline V and J ends were trimmed by 6 bases and 4 bases, with 13 bases remaining between them. The CDR3 totals 14 residues. CDR1 and CDR2 from the germline V gene are MRHNA and SNTAGT. The CDR3 region is CASRSVQENQPQHF. As DNA, the CDR3 is TGTGCCAGCAGATCCGTACAGGAAAATCAGCCCCAGCATTTT.

This clone was detected a few times. V is TRBV7-2 and J is TRBJ2-3; no clear D. V lost 5 bases and J 4 bases, leaving 10 bases between the germline ends. The CDR3 runs 13 residues. Germline CDR1 reads SGHTA; CDR2 reads FQGNSA. CDR3 DNA: TGTGCCAGCAGCCCCCCGGGCGCAGATACGCAGTATTTT. As protein: CASSPPGADTQYF.